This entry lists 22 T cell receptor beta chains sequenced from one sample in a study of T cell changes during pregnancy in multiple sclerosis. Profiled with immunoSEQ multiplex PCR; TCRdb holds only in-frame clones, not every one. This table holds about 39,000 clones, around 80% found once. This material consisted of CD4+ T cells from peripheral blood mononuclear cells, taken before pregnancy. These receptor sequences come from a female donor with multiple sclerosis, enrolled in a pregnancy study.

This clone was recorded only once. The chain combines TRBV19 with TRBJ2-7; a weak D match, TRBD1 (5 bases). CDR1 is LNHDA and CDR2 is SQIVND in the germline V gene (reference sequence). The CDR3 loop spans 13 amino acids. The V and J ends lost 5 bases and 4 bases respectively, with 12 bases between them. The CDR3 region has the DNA TGTGCCAGTAGTTTCACAGGCGTTTACGAGCAGTACTTC. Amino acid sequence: CASSFTGVYEQYF.

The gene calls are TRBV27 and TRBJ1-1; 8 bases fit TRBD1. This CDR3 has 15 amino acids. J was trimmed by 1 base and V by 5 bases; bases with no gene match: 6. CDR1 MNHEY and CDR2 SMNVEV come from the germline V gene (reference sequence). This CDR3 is CASSPSDRGNTEAFF. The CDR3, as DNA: TGTGCCAGCAGTCCGTCCGACAGGGGGAACACTGAAGCTTTCTTT.

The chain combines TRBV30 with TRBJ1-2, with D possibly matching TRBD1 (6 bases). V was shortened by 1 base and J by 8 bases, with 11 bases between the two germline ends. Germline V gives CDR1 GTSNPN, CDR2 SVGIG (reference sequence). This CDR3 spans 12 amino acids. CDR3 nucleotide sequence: TGTGCCTGGAGTGACAGGGCCGGGGGCTACACCTTC. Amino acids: CAWSDRAGGYTF.

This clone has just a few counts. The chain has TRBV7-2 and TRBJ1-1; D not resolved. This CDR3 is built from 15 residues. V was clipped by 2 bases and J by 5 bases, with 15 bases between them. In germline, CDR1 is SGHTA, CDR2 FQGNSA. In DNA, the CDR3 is TGTGCCAGCAGCTTAATGACCATTCGGGATACTGAAGCTTTCTTT. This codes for CASSLMTIRDTEAFF.

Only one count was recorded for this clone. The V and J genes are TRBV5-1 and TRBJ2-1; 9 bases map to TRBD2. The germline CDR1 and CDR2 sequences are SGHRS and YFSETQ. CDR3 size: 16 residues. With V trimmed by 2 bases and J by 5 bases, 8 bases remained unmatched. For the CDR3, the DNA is TGCGCCAGCAGCTTTACCAGACTAGCGGCAAACAATGAGCAGTTCTTC. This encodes CASSFTRLAANNEQFF.

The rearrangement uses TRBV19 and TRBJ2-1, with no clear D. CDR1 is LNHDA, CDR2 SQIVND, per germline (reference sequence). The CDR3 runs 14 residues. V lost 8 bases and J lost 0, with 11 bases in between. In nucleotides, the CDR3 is TGTGCCAGTTTCGCTAGGAGCTCCTACAATGAGCAGTTCTTC. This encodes CASFARSSYNEQFF.

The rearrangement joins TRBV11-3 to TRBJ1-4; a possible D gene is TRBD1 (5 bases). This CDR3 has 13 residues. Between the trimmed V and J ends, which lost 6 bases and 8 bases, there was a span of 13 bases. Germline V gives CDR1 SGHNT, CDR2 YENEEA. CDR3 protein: CASSSREGEKLFF. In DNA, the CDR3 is TGTGCCAGCAGTAGCAGGGAAGGCGAAAAACTGTTTTTT.

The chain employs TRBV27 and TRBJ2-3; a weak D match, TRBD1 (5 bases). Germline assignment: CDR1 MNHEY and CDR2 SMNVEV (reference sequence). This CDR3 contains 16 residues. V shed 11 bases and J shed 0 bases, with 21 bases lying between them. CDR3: CAPLPRGNSSTDTQYF. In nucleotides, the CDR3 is TGTGCCCCCCTTCCTAGGGGCAACAGTAGCACAGATACGCAGTATTTT.

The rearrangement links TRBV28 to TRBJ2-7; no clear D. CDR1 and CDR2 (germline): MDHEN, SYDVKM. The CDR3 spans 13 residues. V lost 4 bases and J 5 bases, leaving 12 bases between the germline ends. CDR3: CASSSEVLDEQYF. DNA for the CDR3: TGTGCCAGCAGTTCCGAGGTTCTTGACGAGCAGTACTTC.

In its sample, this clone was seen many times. Here the CDR3 DNA reads TGTGCCAGCAGAGGGACAGAAGCCTACGAGCAGTACTTC. Translation gives CASRGTEAYEQYF. The chain is built from TRBV6-6 and TRBJ2-7, with 7 bases lining up with TRBD1. The CDR3 has 13 amino acids. With 6 bases clipped from V and 2 bases from J, the junction kept 4 bases outside the gene matches. CDR1 is MNHNY, CDR2 SVGAGI, per germline (reference sequence).

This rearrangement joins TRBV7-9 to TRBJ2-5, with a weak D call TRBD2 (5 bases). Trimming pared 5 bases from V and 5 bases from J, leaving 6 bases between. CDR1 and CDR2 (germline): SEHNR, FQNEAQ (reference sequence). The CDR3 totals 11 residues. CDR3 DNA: TGTGCCAGCAGCCCGGGGGAGACCCAGTACTTC. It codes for CASSPGETQYF. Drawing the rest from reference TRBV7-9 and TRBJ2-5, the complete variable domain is DTGVSQNPRHKITKRGQNVTFRCDPISEHNRLYWYRQTLGQGPEFLTYFQNEAQLEKSRLLSDRFSAERPKGSFSTLEIQRTEQGDSAMYLCASSPGETQYFGPGTRLLVL.

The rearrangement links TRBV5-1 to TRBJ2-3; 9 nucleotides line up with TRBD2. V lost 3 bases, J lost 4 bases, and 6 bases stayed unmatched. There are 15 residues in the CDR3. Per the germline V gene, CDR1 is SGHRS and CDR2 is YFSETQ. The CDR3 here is CASSWKAGGADTQYF. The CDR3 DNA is TGCGCCAGCAGCTGGAAAGCGGGGGGCGCAGATACGCAGTATTTT.

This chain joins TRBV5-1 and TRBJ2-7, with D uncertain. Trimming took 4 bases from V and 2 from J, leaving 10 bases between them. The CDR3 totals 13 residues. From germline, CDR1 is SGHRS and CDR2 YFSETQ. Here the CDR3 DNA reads TGCGCCAGCAGCGCACAGATTACCTACGAGCAGTACTTC. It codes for CASSAQITYEQYF.

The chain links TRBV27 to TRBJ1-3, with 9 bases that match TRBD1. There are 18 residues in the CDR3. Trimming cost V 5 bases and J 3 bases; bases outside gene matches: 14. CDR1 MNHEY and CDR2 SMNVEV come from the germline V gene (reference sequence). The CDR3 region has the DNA TGTGCCAGCAGTAACCCCGGCTACAGGGGGCAGATTGGAAACACCATATATTTT. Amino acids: CASSNPGYRGQIGNTIYF.

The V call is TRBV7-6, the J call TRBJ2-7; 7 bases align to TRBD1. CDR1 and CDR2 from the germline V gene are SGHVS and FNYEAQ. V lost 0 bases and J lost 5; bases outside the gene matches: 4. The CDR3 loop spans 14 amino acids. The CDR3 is CASSLADRAHEQYF. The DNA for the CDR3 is TGTGCCAGCAGCTTAGCTGACAGGGCCCACGAGCAGTACTTC. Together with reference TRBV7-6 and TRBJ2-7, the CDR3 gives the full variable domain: GAGVSQSPRYKVTKRGQDVALRCDPISGHVSLYWYRQALGQGPEFLTYFNYEAQQDKSGLPNDRFSAERPEGSISTLTIQRTEQRDSAMYRCASSLADRAHEQYFGPGTRLTVT.

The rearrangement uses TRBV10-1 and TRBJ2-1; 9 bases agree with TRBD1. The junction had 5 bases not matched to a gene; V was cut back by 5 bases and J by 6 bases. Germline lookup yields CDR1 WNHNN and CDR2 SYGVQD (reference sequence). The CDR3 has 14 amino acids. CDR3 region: CASSSGQGINEQFF. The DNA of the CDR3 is TGCGCCAGCAGTAGTGGACAGGGGATCAATGAGCAGTTCTTC.

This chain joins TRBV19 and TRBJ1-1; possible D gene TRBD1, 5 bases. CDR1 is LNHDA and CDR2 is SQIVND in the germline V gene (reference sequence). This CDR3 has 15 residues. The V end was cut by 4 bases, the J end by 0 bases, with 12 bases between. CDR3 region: CASSTRTTLNTEAFF. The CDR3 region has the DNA TGTGCCAGTAGTACCCGGACAACCCTGAACACTGAAGCTTTCTTT.

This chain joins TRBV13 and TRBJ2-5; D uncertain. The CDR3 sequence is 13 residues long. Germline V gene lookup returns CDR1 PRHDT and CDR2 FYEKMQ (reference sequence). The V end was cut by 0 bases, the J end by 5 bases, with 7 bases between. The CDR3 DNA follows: TGTGCCAGCAGCTTAGGATCTCAGGAGACCCAGTACTTC. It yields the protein CASSLGSQETQYF. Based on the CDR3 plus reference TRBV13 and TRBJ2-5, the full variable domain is AAGVIQSPRHLIKEKRETATLKCYPIPRHDTVYWYQQGPGQDPQFLISFYEKMQSDKGSIPDRFSAQQFSDYHSELNMSSLELGDSALYFCASSLGSQETQYFGPGTRLLVL.

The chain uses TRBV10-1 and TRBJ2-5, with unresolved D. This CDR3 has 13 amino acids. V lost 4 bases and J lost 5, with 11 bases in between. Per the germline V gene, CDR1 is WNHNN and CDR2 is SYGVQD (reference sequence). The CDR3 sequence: CASSGASGETQYF. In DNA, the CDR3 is TGCGCCAGCAGTGGGGCTTCAGGCGAGACCCAGTACTTC.

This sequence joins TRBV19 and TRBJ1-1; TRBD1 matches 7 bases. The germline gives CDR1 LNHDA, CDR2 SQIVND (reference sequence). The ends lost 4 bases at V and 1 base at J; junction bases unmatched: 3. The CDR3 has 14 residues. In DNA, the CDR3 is TGTGCCAGTAGTACCCAGGGGGGGAACACTGAAGCTTTCTTT. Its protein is CASSTQGGNTEAFF.

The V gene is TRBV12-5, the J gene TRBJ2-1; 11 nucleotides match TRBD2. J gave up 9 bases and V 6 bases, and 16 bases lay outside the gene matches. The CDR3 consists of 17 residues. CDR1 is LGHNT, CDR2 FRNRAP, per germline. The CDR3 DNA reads TGTGCTAGTGGCCCATCCCATACTAGCGGGAGAGCAGGTGAGCAGTTCTTC. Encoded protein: CASGPSHTSGRAGEQFF.

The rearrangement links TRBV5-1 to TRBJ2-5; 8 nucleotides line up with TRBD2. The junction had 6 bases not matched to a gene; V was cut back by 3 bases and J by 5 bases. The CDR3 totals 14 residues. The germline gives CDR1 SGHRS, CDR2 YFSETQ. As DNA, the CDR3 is TGCGCCAGCAGCTGGGGGACTAGGGCCGAGACCCAGTACTTC. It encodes CASSWGTRAETQYF.